This T cell receptor beta chain is drawn from a study of blood T cell repertoires in COVID-19. Trimming cost V 3 bases and J 9 bases, with 10 bases left between them. Germline CDR1 is DFQATT and CDR2 is SNEGSKA (reference sequence). The CDR3 has 11 amino acids. In the authors' methods: Estimation of nucleated cell counts was performed using reference gene primer amplification. The assay was immunoSEQ multiplex PCR, and TCRdb's table has in-frame clones only and misses some. The DNA gave D and trimming, while V, J and clone size come from that table. Of 55,000 to 80,000 clones in the sample, around 83% were seen once.

The sequence derives from a man aged 50-59 years with active COVID-19. The source material was peripheral blood. The V gene is TRBV20-1, the J gene TRBJ2-3, with unresolved D. The CDR3 nucleotides are TGCAGTGCTAGTAGGCAGGTCACGCAGTATTTT. This gives the protein CSASRQVTQYF.